The rows below give T cell receptor beta chains drawn from one sample of a study of blood T cell repertoires in COVID-19. Using immunoSEQ multiplex PCR, the repertoire was profiled, and TCRdb retains in-frame clones only, with some absent. There are approximately 96,000 clones in the sample; approximately 90% occur only once, and around 4.2% lies in the top ten. Sequenced: peripheral blood. The source is a human donor with COVID-19, enrolled during active disease. The donor label of this sample is uncertain. The CDR3 runs from the conserved cysteine through the conserved F or W. Fields, in order: J gene, V gene, D gene, clone size, CDR3 DNA, CDR3 protein. A D gene is named only where the DNA matches it firmly. Clone size, where shown, is once, few, many, or a class for clones that have expanded.

TRBJ1-2 TRBV5-1 . . TGCGCCAGCAGCTTGACAGGTGGAAACTATGGCTACACCTTC CASSLTGGNYGYTF
TRBJ1-2 TRBV3-1/TRBV3-2 TRBD1 . TGTGCCAGCAGCCAAGGATCAACAGGGGACTACACCTTC CASSQGSTGDYTF
TRBJ2-7 TRBV6-1 . . TGTGCCAGCAGTGAATCTCTAGCGTACTCCTACGAGCAGTACTTC CASSESLAYSYEQYF
TRBJ1-5 TRBV3-1/TRBV3-2 TRBD1 . TGTGCCAGCAGCCGAGGGACAGGGGATCAGCCCCAGCATTTT CASSRGTGDQPQHF
TRBJ2-1 TRBV7-3 . . TGTGCCAGCAGCTTAGGTAGCTCCTACAATGAGCAGTTCTTC CASSLGSSYNEQFF
TRBJ1-1 TRBV20-1 . . TGCAGTGCTAGTGGTAACCCGGACACTGAAGCTTTCTTT CSASGNPDTEAFF
TRBJ1-2 TRBV14 TRBD1 . TGTGCCAGCAGCCGTCAAATCTTACGGGACAGCGACACCTTC CASSRQILRDSDTF
TRBJ2-5 TRBV5-8 TRBD1 . TGTGCCAGCAGCTTGCATGACAGGGCCCAAGAGACCCAGTACTTC CASSLHDRAQETQYF
TRBJ1-3 TRBV4-1 . . TGCGCCAGCAGCTCCGACGGGTTTTTGCCCGACTCTGGAAACACCATATATTTT CASSSDGFLPDSGNTIYF
TRBJ2-7 TRBV11-3 TRBD1 . TGTGCCAGCAGCTCCGGGACAGTCCCCTACGAGCAGTACTTC CASSSGTVPYEQYF
TRBJ1-6 TRBV7-2 . . TGTGCCAGCAGCCCTGGATACTACTCCTATAATTCACCCCTCCACTTT CASSPGYYSYNSPLHF
TRBJ1-4 TRBV5-1 TRBD1 . TGCGCCAGCAGCTCGGATCGACAGGGGGCGGACGAAAAACTGTTTTTT CASSSDRQGADEKLFF
TRBJ1-5 TRBV6-5 . few TGTGCCAGCAGTTACTCTGCAGGGAGCGGGCAGCCCCAGCATTTT CASSYSAGSGQPQHF
TRBJ1-4 TRBV6-1 TRBD1 . TGTGCCAGCAGTGAACATATGACAGGGCCCCTGTTTTTT CASSEHMTGPLFF
TRBJ1-2 TRBV18 . once TGTGCCAGCTCACCCTCAGGTGACTATGGCTACACCTTC CASSPSGDYGYTF
TRBJ1-2 TRBV30 . . TGTGCCTGGAGTGTCCGGGGTGATGGCTACACCTTC CAWSVRGDGYTF
TRBJ2-1 TRBV4-2 . . TGTGCCAGCAGCCAAGATCCCCAGGGCCGTCAGTTCTTC CASSQDPQGRQFF
TRBJ1-6 TRBV11-2 . . TGTGCCAGCAGCTTATTGGAGAATTCACCCCTCCACTTT CASSLLENSPLHF
TRBJ2-3 TRBV28 TRBD2 . TGTGCCAGCATGTCCGGGGGGGCCACAGATACGCAGTATTTT CASMSGGATDTQYF
TRBJ2-1 TRBV21-1 . once TGTGCCAGCAGCAAAGCCTTGAGGACTACTCCCAATGAGCAGTTCTTC CASSKALRTTPNEQFF
TRBJ1-2 TRBV7-3 TRBD1 . TGTGCCAGCAGCACTGCGGCAGGGGGTAACTATGGCTACACCTTC CASSTAAGGNYGYTF
TRBJ2-7 TRBV5-1 TRBD2 . TGCGCCAGCAGCTTGAAGGTTAGCGGGGCCTACTACGAGCAGTACTTC CASSLKVSGAYYEQYF
TRBJ1-2 TRBV7-3 . once TGTGCCAGCAGCCCCCTTGGCAGGGGAGATGGCTACACCTTC CASSPLGRGDGYTF
TRBJ1-2 TRBV7-9 . . TGTGCCAGCAGACCCATCCAGGTCTGGGACTATGGCTACACCTTC CASRPIQVWDYGYTF
TRBJ1-1 TRBV7-9 . . TGTGCCAGCAGCCAGCCGGGACAAAATATGAACACTGAAGCTTTCTTT CASSQPGQNMNTEAFF
TRBJ2-7 TRBV19 . . TGTGCCAGTAGTATAGGCGTGGGAGAGCAGTCCTACGAGCAGTACTTC CASSIGVGEQSYEQYF
TRBJ1-2 TRBV6-1 . . TGTGCCAGCAGTGAGGGAGGGGTGTTCGGCTACACCTTC CASSEGGVFGYTF
TRBJ1-5 TRBV2 TRBD1 . TGTGCCAGCAGTCCCGGGACAGGGGGCTATCAGCCCCAGCATTTT CASSPGTGGYQPQHF
TRBJ2-7 TRBV29-1 TRBD1 . TGCAGCGTAGGGACAGGGACCTACGAGCAGTACTTC CSVGTGTYEQYF
TRBJ2-1 TRBV10-3 TRBD2 . TGTGCCATCAGTGTACTAGCGGGAGTATCTGAGCAGTTCTTC CAISVLAGVSEQFF
TRBJ2-1 TRBV6-5 . . TGTGCCAGCAGCTCACTTGATTACAATGAGCAGTTCTTC CASSSLDYNEQFF
TRBJ1-2 TRBV5-4 TRBD1 . TGTGCCAGCAGCTTGGACAGGGGCGACTATGGCTACACCTTC CASSLDRGDYGYTF
TRBJ2-3 TRBV4-1 TRBD1 . TGCGCCAGCAGCCCATTTGGGACAGCCTCTCCCACAGATACGCAGTATTTT CASSPFGTASPTDTQYF
TRBJ2-3 TRBV30 . . TGTGCCTGGAGTGTAGGTGACAGGATTTGGGATACGCAGTATTTT CAWSVGDRIWDTQYF
TRBJ2-7 TRBV6-5 TRBD2 few TGTGCCAGCAGACTAGCGGGGGGGCCCGAGCAGTACTTC CASRLAGGPEQYF
TRBJ1-1 TRBV3-1/TRBV3-2 . . TGTGCCAGCAGCCAAGATCTCAACATGCTCGAAGCTTTCTTT CASSQDLNMLEAFF
TRBJ1-6 TRBV2 . once TGTGCCAGCAGTGTACACGACGGGGAGGGTTCACCCCTCCACTTT CASSVHDGEGSPLHF
TRBJ2-7 TRBV18 . . TGTGCCAGCTCACCAGCGGCAGGGTCGGTGTACGAGCAGTACTTC CASSPAAGSVYEQYF
TRBJ2-4 TRBV30 . . TGTGCCTGGAGTTCTAGTACTGGGAACATTCAGTACTTC CAWSSSTGNIQYF
TRBJ1-2 TRBV2 . . TGTGCCAGCAGTTTAGGCGGACAGTCGGTTGGCTACACCTTC CASSLGGQSVGYTF
TRBJ1-1 TRBV5-1 TRBD1 . TGCGCCAGCAGCTTGTCAGGGGGCGCGACTGAAGCTTTCTTT CASSLSGGATEAFF
TRBJ2-1 TRBV9 TRBD2 . TGTGCCAGCAGCGTAGAGACTAGCGGGTTCATTAATGAGCAGTTCTTC CASSVETSGFINEQFF
TRBJ2-1 TRBV13 TRBD1 . TGTGCCAGCAGCCTACTGACAGGGGGCATAAGGAATGAGCAGTTCTTC CASSLLTGGIRNEQFF
TRBJ1-2 TRBV11-2 . . TGTGCCAGCAGCCCTCAAGGAGGGCAGTCTAACTATGGCTACACCTTC CASSPQGGQSNYGYTF
TRBJ2-7 TRBV5-1 TRBD2 . TGCGCCAGCAGCTTGGCAGCGGGGGTATCCTACGAGCAGTACTTC CASSLAAGVSYEQYF
TRBJ1-4 TRBV6-9 . . TGTGCCAGCGCCCGGGGGGCGGCTAATGAAAAACTGTTTTTT CASARGAANEKLFF
TRBJ1-2 TRBV12-3/TRBV12-4 . . TGTGCCAGCAGTTTGAGGCACGCCGACGGCTACACCTTC CASSLRHADGYTF
TRBJ1-1 TRBV4-1 . . TGCGCCAGCAGCCAGCTTCTGCAGGATGGAGGGGACACTGAAGCTTTCTTT CASSQLLQDGGDTEAFF
TRBJ2-3 TRBV6-1 TRBD2 . TGTGCCAGCAGGGAACCGGGACTAGCGGGAGGAGATACGCAGTATTTT CASREPGLAGGDTQYF
TRBJ1-3 TRBV12-3/TRBV12-4 . . TGTGCCAGCACTCCTCAGGGAAACACCATATATTTT CASTPQGNTIYF